The 10 T cell receptor beta chains presented below share a single source sample, sequenced in a study of T cells in Graves' hyperthyroidism and ophthalmopathy. Using RNA transcripts as the source, TCR beta CDR3 regions were amplified. Primed by the HTBI set, a first-round RT-PCR was run on the TCR CDR3. MiXCR, run by TCRdb on the multiplex PCR reads, gives a single entry per CDR3 protein. The repertoire holds about 260,000 distinct CDR3 sequences, with around 17% as singletons. Sequencing was performed on blood. These TCRs come from a woman between 18 and 29 years old with Graves' ophthalmopathy.

This clonotype was detected many times. The gene calls are TRBV7-3 and TRBJ2-3, with D unresolved. Deletions cut 4 bases from V and 4 bases from J, with 9 bases between. The CDR3 loop spans 13 amino acids. Germline-derived CDR1 and CDR2 are SGHTA and FQGTGA. DNA of the CDR3: TGTGCCAGCAGCTCACGCGGTGCAGATACGCAGTATTTT. This gives the protein CASSSRGADTQYF.

This clonotype has at least ten counts. The chain is built from TRBV27 and TRBJ2-7; a possible D gene is TRBD2 (6 bases). V lost 3 bases, J lost 2 bases, and 11 bases lay in between. CDR1 MNHEY and CDR2 SMNVEV come from the germline V gene (reference sequence). The CDR3 is 14 amino acids. CDR3 amino acids: CASSFRRGAYEQYF. The CDR3 nucleotides are TGTGCCAGCAGTTTTCGGAGGGGTGCCTACGAGCAGTACTTC.

This clonotype was found many times. V and J are TRBV20-1 and TRBJ1-4; possibly TRBD1 for D (6 bases). The V end was cut by 0 bases, the J end by 8 bases, with 19 bases between. CDR1 DFQATT and CDR2 SNEGSKA come from the germline V gene (reference sequence). The CDR3 length is 16 residues. CDR3 sequence: CSARDLSQGMGEKLFF. The CDR3 nucleotides are TGCAGTGCTAGAGATCTAAGTCAGGGGATGGGGGAAAAACTGTTTTTT.

This clonotype was recorded many times. This rearrangement joins TRBV6-1 to TRBJ2-1, with unresolved D. Germline V gives CDR1 MNHNS, CDR2 SASEGT. Trimming pared 6 bases from V and 5 bases from J, leaving 20 bases between. CDR3 length: 16 residues. The CDR3 sequence: CASRTPKDVGNNEQFF. The CDR3 nucleotides read TGTGCCAGCAGAACCCCGAAGGATGTGGGGAACAATGAGCAGTTCTTC.

Only a few counts were recorded for this clonotype. The J gene is TRBJ2-3, the V gene TRBV3-2; the D call of TRBD2 is as the table states it, not checked on the DNA. TRBV3-2 is shown as a pseudogene. There are 16 residues in the CDR3. Written as DNA, the CDR3 is TGTGCCAGCAGCCCCGGGACTAGCGGGGGGGCAGATACGCAGTATTTT. This codes for CASSPGTSGGADTQYF.

This clonotype was observed many times. The V gene is TRBV18, the J gene TRBJ1-1, with D possibly being TRBD1 (5 bases). The germline CDR1 and CDR2 sequences are KGHSH and LQKENI. This CDR3 contains 12 residues. V was shortened by 5 bases and J by 11 bases, with 15 bases between the two germline ends. In nucleotides, the CDR3 is TGTGCCAGCTCATGGGACCACCCAGCCGCTTTCTTT. Amino acid sequence: CASSWDHPAAFF.

This clonotype was seen many times. CDR3 protein: CASGNSAGGTEAFF. Written as DNA, the CDR3 is TGTGCCAGCGGAAATTCAGCGGGTGGGACTGAAGCTTTCTTT. The chain uses TRBV7-2 and TRBJ1-1, with D unresolved. Trimming took off 8 bases at V and 5 bases at J, with 18 bases between the two ends. The CDR3 totals 14 residues. CDR1 and CDR2 from the germline V gene are SGHTA and FQGNSA.

The genes are TRBV12-5 and TRBJ1-1, with D maybe TRBD1 (5 bases). This CDR3 comprises 14 residues. V lost 7 bases to trimming and J lost 5 bases, with 17 bases between them. The germline CDR1 and CDR2 sequences are LGHNT and FRNRAP. The CDR3 DNA sequence: TGTGCTAGTGACCTTGGGAGGGGAATAACTGAAGCTTTCTTT. Encoded protein: CASDLGRGITEAFF. Drawing the rest from reference TRBV12-5 and TRBJ1-1, the complete variable domain is DARVTQTPRHKVTEMGQEVTMRCQPILGHNTVFWYRQTMMQGLELLAYFRNRAPLDDSGMPKDRFSAEMPDATLATLKIQPSEPRDSAVYFCASDLGRGITEAFFGQGTRLTVV.

This clonotype was picked up many times. The chain carries TRBV5-1 and TRBJ1-2; 8 bases map to TRBD1. V gave up 0 bases and J gave up 5 bases; unmatched junction bases: 6. This CDR3 is built from 15 residues. Germline V lookup: CDR1 SGHRS, CDR2 YFSETQ. This chain's CDR3 is CASSLEGQGVYGYTF. The CDR3 bases are TGCGCCAGCAGCTTGGAAGGACAGGGAGTTTATGGCTACACCTTC.

This clonotype was seen many times. V is TRBV24-1 and J is TRBJ2-7; 10 bases line up with TRBD1. Germline CDR1 is KGHDR and CDR2 is SFDVKD. With 3 bases clipped from V and 3 bases from J, the junction kept 4 bases outside the gene matches. This CDR3 contains 15 residues. CDR3 amino acids: CATSDPRDRGYEQYF. CDR3 sequence (DNA): TGTGCCACCAGTGATCCCCGGGACAGGGGCTACGAGCAGTACTTC.